This entry is about one TCR beta chain. The antigen is undetermined. Germline is not matched at one junction end, which may reflect a read error. This record comes from a study of breast tumors, draining lymph nodes, adjacent tissues. TCRdb re-derived calls from the multiplex PCR reads in MiXCR, one entry per CDR3 protein. The sample records over 35,000 distinct CDR3 sequences, 36% being singletons. The CDR3 totals 14 residues. Looked up from germline, CDR1 is SGHTA and CDR2 is FQGTGA. Findings of the study overall: The lymph node origin of tumor T cells was framed as consistent with a hypothesis, not demonstrated. Tumor TCR diversity was below lymph nodes but above nontumor tissue.

Sequencing input: breast tumor tissue. The chain is built from TRBV7-3 and TRBJ2-2; TRBD2 matches at 12 bases. This receptor was identified in a female donor with breast cancer. Some clones in this sample may be carry-over from other donors' samples. The chain's CDR3 is CASSLGLAGGELVF. DNA for the CDR3: TGTGCCAGCAGCTTGGGGCTAGCGGGAGGGGAGCTGGTTTTT.